This T cell receptor (beta chain) emerged from a study of blood T cell repertoires in COVID-19. Overall study context: Samples came from the United States, Italy and Spain, spanning acute and convalescent COVID-19. From T cells, B-cell-depleted T cells, or PBMCs came the material, which was cDNA or gDNA.

Sequenced by immunoSEQ multiplex PCR; TCRdb stores in-frame clones only, minus some. The repertoire holds under 200,000 clones, with around 85% as singletons. This CDR3 spans 15 amino acids. Germline V gene sequence: CDR1 MGHRA, CDR2 YSYEKL. V dropped 2 bases and J dropped 8; count of bases not matched to a gene: 5. The source of this sequence is a man aged 60 to 75 who had recovered from COVID-19. This rearrangement joins TRBV4-1 to TRBJ1-6; 8 bases match TRBD1. The material sequenced was peripheral blood. The DNA of the CDR3 is TGCGCCAGCAGCCAACCGGACAGGGACGATTCACCCCTCCACTTT. Residues: CASSQPDRDDSPLHF.